The rows below give T cell receptor beta chains drawn from one sample of a study of identical twins. TCRdb analysed the 5' RACE reads with MiXCR anew, one entry per CDR3 protein. Among roughly 280,000 distinct CDR3 sequences listed, less than 9.5% were seen once. This sample also appeared in a second study, on yellow fever vaccine responses in identical twins.

Sequencing was performed on CD8+ T cells sorted from blood. These receptors all come from a woman aged 18-29 years in good health. The CDR3 runs from the conserved cysteine through the conserved F or W. A D gene is named only where the DNA matches it firmly. Some rows mark clone size as missing; the rest say once, few, many or name a class of expanded clone.

clone_size	d_call	v_call	j_call	cdr3_nt	cdr3_aa
many	-	TRBV20-1	TRBJ2-7	TGCAGTGCCAACCGCCAGGGGATTTCCTACGAGCAGTACTTC	CSANRQGISYEQYF
-	TRBD1	TRBV30	TRBJ2-7	TGTGCCTGGAGTGCGGGACAGGGCTACGAGCAGTACTTC	CAWSAGQGYEQYF
many	TRBD1	TRBV7-9	TRBJ1-3	TGTGCCAGCAGCTTACGAGGGGGCTCAGGAAACACCATATATTTT	CASSLRGGSGNTIYF
-	-	TRBV27	TRBJ2-7	TGTGCCAGCAGTCAAAGGGACAAGAGCTACGAGCAGTACTTC	CASSQRDKSYEQYF
-	TRBD2	TRBV6-5	TRBJ2-7	TGTGCCAGCAGTTACTTTGTGACTAGCGGCTCCTACGAGCAGTACTTC	CASSYFVTSGSYEQYF
-	-	TRBV28	TRBJ1-5	TGTGCCAGCATGCCATCCCAAGGTCTCCAGCCCCAGCATTTT	CASMPSQGLQPQHF
many	-	TRBV29-1	TRBJ1-2	TGCAGCGTTGCAGGGGCGGGAAACTATGGCTACACCTTC	CSVAGAGNYGYTF
many	-	TRBV5-6	TRBJ2-5	TGTGCCAGCAGCTCCTTTGACTGGTTAGAAGAGACCCAGTACTTC	CASSSFDWLEETQYF
many	-	TRBV9	TRBJ1-1	TGTGCCAGCAGCGAGTCCCCCGGGACGGCAAACACTGAAGCTTTCTTT	CASSESPGTANTEAFF
-	TRBD1	TRBV28	TRBJ1-4	TGTGCCAGCAGTTTAACGGCAGGGGGCGAAAAACTGTTTTTT	CASSLTAGGEKLFF
-	-	TRBV4-1	TRBJ2-1	TGCGCCAGCAGCCAAGTCCCAGATTTACGTTACAATGGGCAGTTCTTC	CASSQVPDLRYNGQFF
many	-	TRBV6-5	TRBJ2-1	TGTGCCAGCAGTTACGATTTGGGGAATGAGCAGTTCTTC	CASSYDLGNEQFF
few	-	TRBV7-2	TRBJ2-7	TGTGCCAGCAGCTCCATCCACAGCTCCTACGAGCAGTACTTC	CASSSIHSSYEQYF
few	-	TRBV12-3/TRBV12-4	TRBJ2-1	TGTGCCAGCGAAGGGAGTGAGCAGTTCTTC	CASEGSEQFF
many	TRBD2	TRBV12-3/TRBV12-4	TRBJ2-3	TGTGCCAGCATGGGACTAGCGGGAGAGATCGTCCCAGATACGCAGTATTTT	CASMGLAGEIVPDTQYF
-	TRBD2	TRBV6-5	TRBJ2-1	TGTGCCAGCAGTTACGCTAGCGGGGGTTACAATGAGCAGTTCTTC	CASSYASGGYNEQFF
few	TRBD2	TRBV5-6	TRBJ2-5	TGTGCCAGCAGCTTCCTAGCGGGGGCCGGAGAGACCCAGTACTTC	CASSFLAGAGETQYF
many	TRBD1	TRBV6-1	TRBJ2-3	TGTGCCAGCAGTACGGGGACAGGGAGTGGGGTCGTGGCGGATACGCAGTATTTT	CASSTGTGSGVVADTQYF
few	TRBD1	TRBV29-1	TRBJ2-6	TGCAGCGATGAAGGGACAGGGAACTCTGGGGCCAACGTCCTGACTTTC	CSDEGTGNSGANVLTF
many	-	TRBV15	TRBJ2-5	TGTGCCACCAGCAGAGTAAGGGGGGGGTCGCGAGAGACCCAGTACTTC	CATSRVRGGSRETQYF
few	TRBD1	TRBV2	TRBJ2-7	TGTGCCAGCACCGACAGTGGGACAGGGTTTTACGAGCAGTACTTC	CASTDSGTGFYEQYF
few	-	TRBV6-5	TRBJ1-6	TGTGCCAGCACTTCGGGTTCACCCCTCCACTTT	CASTSGSPLHF
-	-	TRBV19	TRBJ2-7	TGTGCCAGTAGTATGTTCAGAAATGACTACGAGCAGTACTTC	CASSMFRNDYEQYF
many	-	TRBV5-1	TRBJ2-7	TGCGCCAGCAGCTTGGAGATCAGGGGCCACGAGCAGTACTTC	CASSLEIRGHEQYF
-	-	TRBV4-1	TRBJ2-3	TGCGCCAGCAGCTCCCACACAGATACGCAGTATTTT	CASSSHTDTQYF
-	-	TRBV20-1	TRBJ2-3	TGCAGTGCTACCCTCCTATGGCGGGACCTCACAGATACGCAGTATTTT	CSATLLWRDLTDTQYF
many	TRBD1	TRBV29-1	TRBJ2-7	TGCAGCGTTGCCCGGACAGGTTCCTACGAGCAGTACTTC	CSVARTGSYEQYF
-	-	TRBV4-1	TRBJ2-1	TGCGCCAGCAGCCTACTGTTCTGGGGTGGCAATGAGCAGTTCTTC	CASSLLFWGGNEQFF
many	-	TRBV6-2/TRBV6-3	TRBJ2-3	TGTGCCAGCAGTTGGGCAGCGCCTAGCACAGATACGCAGTATTTT	CASSWAAPSTDTQYF
-	-	TRBV7-8	TRBJ2-1	TGTGCCAGCAGCTTAGAGCGCGGAGGTTCCTACAATGAGCAGTTCTTC	CASSLERGGSYNEQFF
-	-	TRBV20-1	TRBJ2-1	TGCAGTGCTGGAGAGACCGAGAATGAGCAGTTCTTC	CSAGETENEQFF
many	-	TRBV6-4	TRBJ2-3	TGTGCCAGCAGTGACGGAGCGCCAGATACGCAGTATTTT	CASSDGAPDTQYF
few	-	TRBV7-9	TRBJ1-2	TGTGCCAGCAGCTCAAATGTTTGGGGAACCAACTATGGCTACACCTTC	CASSSNVWGTNYGYTF
many	TRBD1	TRBV29-1	TRBJ2-7	TGCAGCGTTGCCGGGACAGGGAGCTCCTACGAGCAGTACTTC	CSVAGTGSSYEQYF
many	-	TRBV4-3	TRBJ2-1	TGCGCCAGCAGCCAGGGCCGACTCTACAATGAGCAGTTCTTC	CASSQGRLYNEQFF
-	-	TRBV10-2	TRBJ2-1	TGCGCCAGCACCCCCGACGGAGGCTCCTACAATGAGCAGTTCTTC	CASTPDGGSYNEQFF
many	TRBD1	TRBV6-1	TRBJ1-2	TGTGCCAGCAGTGAAGCTACAGGGGGATATGGCTACACCTTC	CASSEATGGYGYTF
few	TRBD2	TRBV7-8	TRBJ2-2	TGTGCCAGCAGCTTCTTTTTGCGGGGGACGAACACCGGGGAGCTGTTTTTT	CASSFFLRGTNTGELFF
few	-	TRBV6-5	TRBJ2-7	TGTGCCAGCAGTTCTGACCGGGACTACGAGCAGTACTTC	CASSSDRDYEQYF
many	-	TRBV12-3/TRBV12-4	TRBJ2-5	TGTGCCAGCAGCCCGACAGTAAGCCAAGAGACCCAGTACTTC	CASSPTVSQETQYF
few	-	TRBV9	TRBJ1-1	TGTGCCAGCAGCGTCCTCCAGGGTAAGAACACTGAAGCTTTCTTT	CASSVLQGKNTEAFF
few	-	TRBV7-9	TRBJ1-3	TGTGCCAGCATTCTGGACGGTGGCTTTGGAAACACCATATATTTT	CASILDGGFGNTIYF
few	-	TRBV6-5	TRBJ1-5	TGTGCCAGCAGTTATAGGCAGACTAATCAGCCCCAGCATTTT	CASSYRQTNQPQHF
-	-	TRBV29-1	TRBJ1-6	TGCAGCGTTGAAGAGAGGCCCTATAATTCACCCCTCCACTTT	CSVEERPYNSPLHF
few	-	TRBV20-1	TRBJ2-7	TGCAGTGCTAGAGACTTTCGCGGTCTCTCCTACGAGCAGTACTTC	CSARDFRGLSYEQYF
many	-	TRBV6-1	TRBJ2-2	TGTGCCAGCATACCCCACAGGGACTACACCGGGGAGCTGTTTTTT	CASIPHRDYTGELFF
-	TRBD2	TRBV5-6	TRBJ2-2	TGTGCCAGCAGCGCGCTCCGGGGACTAGCGGGAGAGGACACCGGGGAGCTGTTTTTT	CASSALRGLAGEDTGELFF
-	-	TRBV2	TRBJ1-5	TGTGCCAGCAGTGGACGGAGACATAGCAATCAGCCCCAGCATTTT	CASSGRRHSNQPQHF
few	-	TRBV20-1	TRBJ1-1	TGCAGTGCCAGCCGGGCAGGGAATGGGGACACTGAAGCTTTCTTT	CSASRAGNGDTEAFF
many	-	TRBV15	TRBJ1-5	TGTGCCACCAGCAGTCCGGTCCCCCAGGGGATTGGTGGCAATCAGCCCCAGCATTTT	CATSSPVPQGIGGNQPQHF
few	TRBD1	TRBV6-1	TRBJ1-5	TGTGCCAGCAGCAATTCCCCGACAGGGCCTCAGCCCCAGCATTTT	CASSNSPTGPQPQHF
-	-	TRBV6-5	TRBJ1-1	TGTGCCAGCAGTTTATCAGGGGCGTTCGACCAAGCTTTCTTT	CASSLSGAFDQAFF
many	TRBD2	TRBV2	TRBJ2-1	TGTGCCAGCAGTGAAGTGCTAGCGGGGAACAATGAGCAGTTCTTC	CASSEVLAGNNEQFF
few	TRBD2	TRBV4-2	TRBJ2-3	TGTGCCAGCAGCCAAGAAACTAGCGGGGGACCAGATACGCAGTATTTT	CASSQETSGGPDTQYF
-	-	TRBV20-1	TRBJ2-5	TGCAGTGCTAGAGATTGGAGTGGGAGTAGTGGGGAGACCCAGTACTTC	CSARDWSGSSGETQYF
many	-	TRBV7-8	TRBJ2-1	TGTGCCAGCAGCTTCGTAGGGGCGGGGAGGTTGTACAATGAGCAGTTCTTC	CASSFVGAGRLYNEQFF
-	-	TRBV7-2	TRBJ2-1	TGTGCCAGCAGCCCAGAGGGCAGCTCCCGCGCAGACTCACGTTTCTACAATGAGCAGTTCTTC	CASSPEGSSRADSRFYNEQFF
few	TRBD2	TRBV7-6	TRBJ2-7	TGTGCCAGCAGCTTAGCGGGAGGGAACGAGCAGTACTTC	CASSLAGGNEQYF